Following are 5 T cell receptor beta chains from one sample sequenced in a study of graft-versus-host responses after intestinal transplantation. Antigens of these TCRs are unknown. Sequenced by immunoSEQ multiplex PCR; TCRdb stores in-frame clones only, minus some. The sample shows some 90,000 clones, 90% to 95% of them seen only once. The sequenced sample was unstimulated CD8+ T cells sorted from spleen or lymph node cells, obtained before intestinal transplant. Receptor source: a human donor who received an intestinal transplant.

The chain is built from TRBV21-1 and TRBJ2-2; the table's D call TRBD2 went unverified against the DNA. TRBV21-1 is described as a pseudogene. This CDR3 is 19 amino acids long. CDR3 bases: TGTGCCAGCAGCAAGTTGAGGACTAGCGGGTCCTATAGCACCGGGGAGCTGTTTTTT. This sequence encodes CASSKLRTSGSYSTGELFF.

The chain has TRBV19 and TRBJ2-7; 7 nucleotides line up with TRBD2. Germline V gives CDR1 LNHDA, CDR2 SQIVND (reference sequence). The V gene end was trimmed by 7 bases and the J gene end by 6 bases; junction bases not matched to a gene: 9. The CDR3 runs to 13 residues. CDR3 protein: CASNVLGGTEQYF. CDR3 sequence (DNA): TGTGCCAGTAACGTCCTCGGGGGGACCGAGCAGTACTTC.

The chain links TRBV7-3 to TRBJ2-5; a possible D gene is TRBD2 (5 bases). Germline V gene sequence: CDR1 SGHTA, CDR2 FQGTGA. Trimming pared 4 bases from V and 0 bases from J, leaving 9 bases between. The CDR3 runs to 14 residues. The chain's CDR3 is CASSSTGDQETQYF. The DNA of the CDR3 is TGTGCCAGCAGCTCTACCGGGGACCAAGAGACCCAGTACTTC.

This chain uses TRBV27 with TRBJ2-3, with 14 nucleotides matching TRBD2. After removal of 1 base from V and 3 bases from J, the junction contained 3 bases not matched to a gene. This CDR3 is built from 17 residues. Germline lookup yields CDR1 MNHEY and CDR2 SMNVEV (reference sequence). CDR3 amino acids: CASSLLGTSGRTDTQYF. For the CDR3, the DNA is TGTGCCAGCAGTTTATTGGGGACTAGCGGGAGAACAGATACGCAGTATTTT.

The chain carries TRBV5-5 and TRBJ2-7; TRBD1 matches 7 bases. CDR3 size: 15 residues. V gave up 0 bases and J gave up 3 bases; unmatched junction bases: 6. Germline CDR1 SGHKS, CDR2 YYEKEE (reference sequence). The CDR3 reads CASSLEGDRVYEQYF. The CDR3 nucleotides are TGTGCCAGCAGCTTGGAGGGCGACAGGGTCTACGAGCAGTACTTC.